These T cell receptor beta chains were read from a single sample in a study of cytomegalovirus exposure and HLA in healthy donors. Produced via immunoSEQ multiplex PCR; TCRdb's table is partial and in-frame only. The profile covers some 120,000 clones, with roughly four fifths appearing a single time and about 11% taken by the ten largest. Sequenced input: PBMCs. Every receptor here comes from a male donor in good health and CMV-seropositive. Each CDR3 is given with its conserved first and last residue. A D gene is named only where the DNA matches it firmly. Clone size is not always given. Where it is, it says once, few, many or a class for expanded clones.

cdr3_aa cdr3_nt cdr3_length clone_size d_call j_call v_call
CASSSNSYEQYF TGTGCCAGCAGCTCCAACTCCTACGAGCAGTACTTC 12 few - TRBJ2-7 TRBV7-9
CASSPFEISSTDTQYF TGTGCCAGCAGCCCTTTTGAGATCTCTAGCACAGATACGCAGTATTTT 16 - - TRBJ2-3 TRBV7-3
CASSLGSGAPYF TGTGCCAGCAGCTTGGGATCAGGGGCCCCGTACTTC 12 - - TRBJ2-7 TRBV5-4
CASRSGLASSTDTQYF TGTGCCAGCAGATCTGGACTAGCCTCTAGCACAGATACGCAGTATTTT 16 - TRBD2 TRBJ2-3 TRBV6-6
CAINRESSYEQYF TGTGCCATCAACCGTGAGAGCTCCTACGAGCAGTACTTC 13 - - TRBJ2-7 TRBV10-3
CASSQALYNEQFF TGCGCCAGCAGCCAGGCCCTCTACAATGAGCAGTTCTTC 13 - - TRBJ2-1 TRBV4-3
CASSAGTEGNQPQHF TGTGCCAGCAGCGCCGGGACGGAGGGGAATCAGCCCCAGCATTTT 15 - - TRBJ1-5 TRBV7-9
CASSLGGAHNEQFF TGTGCCAGCAGTTTAGGCGGGGCACACAATGAGCAGTTCTTC 14 - - TRBJ2-1 TRBV28
CASSPSGGGGTEAFF TGTGCCAGCAGCCCGAGCGGGGGCGGGGGCACTGAAGCTTTCTTT 15 - - TRBJ1-1 TRBV9
CASSLVTGENPGELFF TGTGCCAGCAGCTTGGTTACAGGGGAAAACCCCGGGGAGCTGTTTTTT 16 - TRBD1 TRBJ2-2 TRBV5-8